The rows below give T cell receptor beta chains drawn from one sample of a study of T cell responses to AZD1222 COVID-19 vaccine. TCRdb keeps only in-frame clones here, not all; method: immunoSEQ multiplex PCR. The table lists around 120,000 clones, around 93% of them singletons. Sequences were derived from peripheral blood, sampled 28 days after the second AZD1222 dose. These receptors originate from an adult who received the AZD1222 COVID-19 vaccine. Each CDR3 is given with its conserved first and last residue. A D gene is named only where the DNA matches it firmly. Size is stated for part of the rows, as once, few or many counts, or as a class when the clone is expanded.

.	TRBV24-1	TRBJ2-7	.	CATSDLVCGLTYEQYF	TGTGCCACCAGTGATTTGGTCTGCGGTCTTACCTACGAGCAGTACTTC
TRBD1	TRBV7-6	TRBJ1-3	.	CASSPFRQGGNTIYF	TGTGCCAGCAGCCCTTTTCGACAGGGCGGAAACACCATATATTTT
TRBD1	TRBV2	TRBJ1-1	.	CASGGQGGTEAFF	TGTGCCAGCGGGGGGCAGGGGGGCACTGAAGCTTTCTTT
TRBD2	TRBV5-4	TRBJ2-5	few	CASKAGGPRETQYF	TGTGCCAGCAAAGCGGGGGGGCCCCGGGAGACCCAGTACTTC
TRBD2	TRBV7-8	TRBJ2-7	.	CASSRRVTSGRVDEQYF	TGTGCCAGCAGCCGTCGAGTGACTAGCGGGAGGGTCGACGAGCAGTACTTC
.	TRBV10-3	TRBJ1-1	.	CAISEFVWGAFF	TGTGCCATCAGTGAGTTTGTGTGGGGGGCTTTCTTT
.	TRBV18	TRBJ1-2	.	CASSPRSGSDPTLGYGYTF	TGTGCCAGCTCACCACGATCCGGGTCGGACCCCACCCTTGGGTATGGCTACACCTTC
.	TRBV6-5	TRBJ2-7	.	CASSYGSQGTYF	TGTGCCAGCAGTTACGGTTCCCAGGGCACGTACTTC
.	TRBV18	TRBJ1-2	.	CASSSGENYGYTF	TGTGCCAGCTCATCCGGGGAAAACTATGGCTACACCTTC
TRBD1	TRBV5-1	TRBJ2-7	once	CASSLGAGTGGPVGLYEQYF	TGCGCCAGCAGCTTGGGGGCCGGGACAGGGGGGCCCGTTGGTCTCTACGAGCAGTACTTC
.	TRBV19	TRBJ1-5	.	CASSPRANQPQHF	TGTGCCAGTAGCCCAAGGGCGAATCAGCCCCAGCATTTT
TRBD2	TRBV7-7	TRBJ2-1	.	CASSQGLAGGNEQFF	TGTGCCAGCAGCCAGGGACTAGCGGGGGGAAATGAGCAGTTCTTC
TRBD1	TRBV6-5	TRBJ2-5	.	CASSSGQGAETQYF	TGTGCCAGCAGTTCGGGACAGGGGGCCGAGACCCAGTACTTC
.	TRBV7-2	TRBJ1-1	.	CASSLGGGYEAFF	TGTGCCAGCAGCCTTGGCGGAGGATATGAAGCTTTCTTT
.	TRBV9	TRBJ2-7	many	CASSPSPKSAPYEQYF	TGTGCCAGCAGCCCATCCCCCAAATCTGCCCCCTACGAGCAGTACTTC
.	TRBV21-1	TRBJ2-1	.	CASSKPTSGGNNEQFF	TGTGCCAGCAGCAAACCTACTAGCGGGGGAAACAATGAGCAGTTCTTC
.	TRBV29-1	TRBJ1-2	.	CSVGFRSRDGYTF	TGCAGCGTTGGGTTTCGGAGCCGCGATGGCTACACCTTC
.	TRBV19	TRBJ1-1	.	CASGQNMNTEAFF	TGTGCCAGTGGTCAGAACATGAACACTGAAGCTTTCTTT
.	TRBV5-1	TRBJ2-3	.	CASSLDFADTQYF	TGCGCCAGCAGCTTGGACTTTGCAGATACGCAGTATTTT
.	TRBV7-3	TRBJ2-5	many	CASSLSGETQYF	TGTGCCAGCAGCTTAAGTGGGGAGACCCAGTACTTC
.	TRBV6-5	TRBJ2-2	once	CASSYRADTGELFF	TGTGCCAGCAGTTACCGGGCGGACACCGGGGAGCTGTTTTTT
.	TRBV3-1/TRBV3-2	TRBJ2-2	.	CASTPTPNTGELFF	TGTGCCAGCACGCCGACGCCGAACACCGGGGAGCTGTTTTTT
.	TRBV11-3	TRBJ1-1	.	CASSLGPNTEAFF	TGTGCCAGCAGCTTAGGGCCAAACACTGAAGCTTTCTTT
.	TRBV18	TRBJ2-2	.	CASSPPAGKNTGELFF	TGTGCCAGCTCACCCCCCGCAGGGAAGAACACCGGGGAGCTGTTTTTT
TRBD2	TRBV5-6	TRBJ2-3	.	CASSLAGVADTQYF	TGTGCCAGCAGCTTAGCGGGAGTAGCAGATACGCAGTATTTT
.	TRBV11-2	TRBJ2-7	.	CASSLDRRGSQDEQYF	TGTGCCAGCAGCTTAGATCGACGGGGATCACAGGACGAGCAGTACTTC
TRBD2	TRBV7-2	TRBJ2-1	.	CASSLNRGDYNEQFF	TGTGCCAGCAGCTTAAACCGGGGGGACTACAATGAGCAGTTCTTC
.	TRBV19	TRBJ1-3	.	CASSNRAGNTIYF	TGTGCCAGTAGTAACAGGGCTGGAAACACCATATATTTT
TRBD2	TRBV7-6	TRBJ2-2	.	CASSLAVAGGTGELFF	TGTGCCAGCAGCTTGGCGGTGGCGGGAGGCACCGGGGAGCTGTTTTTT